The 30 T cell receptor beta chains given below trace back to one sample, sequenced in a study of control samples from healthy donors and cancer patients. Profiling relied on immunoSEQ multiplex PCR, and the TCRdb table lists in-frame clones only, not all of them. The table has roughly 88,000 clones, about 85% seen once. Sequenced material: blood. The source is a man aged 25 to 40 in good health.

The CDR3 region has the DNA TGTGCCAGCAGCTTGGCGGGGGCGCGACCGACTTACGAGCAGTACTTC. Translating gives CASSLAGARPTYEQYF. The V and J genes are TRBV5-5 and TRBJ2-7; D tentatively reads TRBD1 or TRBD2 (6 bases each). Looked up from germline, CDR1 is SGHKS and CDR2 is YYEKEE (reference sequence). V was trimmed by 0 bases and J by 4 bases, leaving 17 bases between them. The CDR3 runs 16 residues.

On this clone: At one end the junction does not follow the germline gene, possibly because of a read error. The genes are TRBV25-1 and TRBJ2-1; maybe TRBD2 (6 bases). CDR1 is MGHDK and CDR2 is SYGVNS in the germline V gene. This CDR3 comprises 15 residues. This CDR3 reads CASSGSGGRGNERFF. CDR3 sequence (DNA): TGTGCCAGCAGTGGGTCCGGGGGAAGGGGCAATGAGCGGTTCTTC.

This CDR3 reads CASSLSRQGTAEQYF. Here the CDR3 DNA reads TGCGCCAGCAGCTTGTCGCGACAGGGTACAGCCGAGCAGTACTTC. The rearrangement joins TRBV5-1 to TRBJ2-7; 7 nucleotides align to TRBD1. J was trimmed by 6 bases and V by 1 base; bases with no gene match: 10. In germline, CDR1 is SGHRS, CDR2 YFSETQ. The CDR3 length is 15 residues.

CDR3 DNA sequence: TGTGCCAGCAGTCGTACCCCGGCCCTCTACACCTTC. Its protein product is CASSRTPALYTF. This sequence joins TRBV6-6 and TRBJ1-2; D ambiguous. Between the trimmed V and J ends, which lost 5 bases and 10 bases, there was a span of 14 bases. The CDR3 totals 12 residues. The germline gives CDR1 MNHNY, CDR2 SVGAGI (reference sequence).

This chain uses TRBV6-5 with TRBJ1-2; weak D call: TRBD1 (6 bases). This CDR3 contains 13 residues. Germline CDR1 is MNHEY and CDR2 is SVGAGI. V was cut by 2 bases and J by 7 bases, with 11 bases left in between. CDR3 in amino acids: CASSYKGESGYTF. In DNA, the CDR3 is TGTGCCAGCAGTTACAAGGGGGAAAGTGGCTACACCTTC.

Concerning this clone itself: At the DNA level, this CDR3 is encoded by other sequences in the same sample as well. The V and J genes are TRBV7-2 and TRBJ1-2, with D possibly TRBD1 on 6 matching bases. Germline V CDR1 and CDR2: SGHTA, FQGNSA. The CDR3 consists of 13 residues. V was cut by 1 base and J by 4 bases, with 7 bases left in between. The CDR3 DNA reads as TGTGCCAGCAGCTTAGTCAGGGGCTATGGCTACACCTTC. It specifies CASSLVRGYGYTF.

This sequence joins TRBV19 and TRBJ2-7, with 13 positions matching TRBD2. V lost 3 bases to trimming and J lost 2 bases; unmatched junction nucleotides: 1. The CDR3 is made up of 15 amino acids. Germline values: CDR1 LNHDA, CDR2 SQIVND (reference sequence). The CDR3 loop reads CASSIGTSGAYEQYF. The CDR3 region has the DNA TGTGCCAGTAGTATCGGGACTAGCGGGGCCTACGAGCAGTACTTC.

This clone was seen a few times. The genes are TRBV6-6 and TRBJ2-7, with a weak D call TRBD2 (6 bases). The CDR3 has 12 amino acids. With 5 bases removed from V and 2 bases from J, the gap between germline ends came to 7 bases. Germline CDR1 reads MNHNY; CDR2 reads SVGAGI (reference sequence). Here the CDR3 reads CASSAGPYEQYF. CDR3 nucleotide sequence: TGTGCCAGCAGTGCGGGGCCCTACGAGCAGTACTTC.

V usage is TRBV3-1 (or the pseudogene TRBV3-2) and J usage is TRBJ1-2; TRBD1 agrees at 7 bases. In germline, CDR1 is LGHDT, CDR2 YNNKEL (reference sequence). The CDR3 sequence is 16 residues long. With 1 base clipped from V and 0 bases from J, the junction kept 5 bases outside the gene matches. CDR3 amino acids: CASSQGTGWANYGYTF. DNA of the CDR3: TGTGCCAGCAGCCAAGGGACAGGATGGGCTAACTATGGCTACACCTTC.

The V call is TRBV23-1, the J call TRBJ2-3; D remains unclear. TRBV23-1 is filed as an ORF, its function uncertain. The CDR3 has 20 amino acids. The V and J ends lost 0 bases and 0 bases respectively, with 22 bases between them. CDR3 sequence (DNA): TGCGCCAGCAGTCAATCCCCGCCAATTCTGGACCGTTCTAGCACAGATACGCAGTATTTT. It yields the protein CASSQSPPILDRSSTDTQYF.

The rearrangement links TRBV10-2 to TRBJ2-5, with D unresolved. V shed 8 bases and J shed 5 bases, with 12 bases lying between them. Germline V gene lookup returns CDR1 WSHSY and CDR2 SAAADI. This CDR3 spans 12 amino acids. The CDR3: CASGIGTETQYF. CDR3 DNA: TGCGCCAGCGGGATAGGCACGGAGACCCAGTACTTC.

This chain connects TRBV18 to TRBJ2-7, with 7 positions matching TRBD2. CDR1 is KGHSH, CDR2 LQKENI, per germline. CDR3 length: 14 amino acids. After removal of 6 bases from V and 0 bases from J, the junction contained 5 bases not matched to a gene. The chain's CDR3 is CASSPSGTSYEQYF. The CDR3 DNA reads as TGTGCCAGCTCGCCGAGCGGGACCTCCTACGAGCAGTACTTC.

The chain links TRBV28 to TRBJ1-1; 7 bases are a match to TRBD1. CDR1 is MDHEN, CDR2 SYDVKM, per germline. The V gene end was trimmed by 5 bases and the J gene end by 7 bases; junction bases not matched to a gene: 13. CDR3 size: 15 residues. In DNA, the CDR3 is TGTGCCAGCAGTCCCGGGACAGCGATCCTATTTGAAGCTTTCTTT. It specifies CASSPGTAILFEAFF.

The chain joins TRBV28 to TRBJ1-6, with D possibly matching TRBD1 (5 bases). The CDR3 sequence is 13 residues long. Germline V gene lookup returns CDR1 MDHEN and CDR2 SYDVKM. The germline V and J ends were trimmed by 5 bases and 5 bases, with 7 bases remaining between them. This CDR3 is CASSRQNNSPLHF. CDR3 bases: TGTGCCAGCAGTCGACAGAATAATTCACCCCTCCACTTT.

This chain uses TRBV3-1 (or the pseudogene TRBV3-2) with TRBJ2-5, with 7 bases aligning to TRBD2. Germline CDR1 is LGHDT and CDR2 is YNNKEL (reference sequence). The J segment lost 4 bases and the V segment lost 1 base, leaving 0 bases of the junction unmatched. The CDR3 runs 13 residues. The CDR3 sequence is CASSQGGGETQYF. The CDR3 coding sequence is TGTGCCAGCAGCCAAGGCGGGGGAGAGACCCAGTACTTC.

This clone has only a few counts. The rearrangement links TRBV7-2 to TRBJ2-1; 7 bases fit TRBD1. The germline V gene has CDR1 SGHTA and CDR2 FQGNSA. This CDR3 spans 12 amino acids. V trimming: 6 bases; J trimming: 6 bases; junction bases outside the gene matches: 2. CDR3 sequence: CASSYRGNEQFF. Here the CDR3 DNA reads TGTGCCAGCAGTTACAGGGGCAATGAGCAGTTCTTC. The full variable domain, its missing parts supplied by reference TRBV7-2 and TRBJ2-1, is GAGVSQSPSNKVTEKGKDVELRCDPISGHTALYWYRQSLGQGLEFLIYFQGNSAPDKSGLPSDRFSAERTGGSVSTLTIQRTQQEDSAVYLCASSYRGNEQFFGPGTRLTVL.

The V gene is TRBV7-3, the J gene TRBJ2-2; 10 bases are a match to TRBD2. This CDR3 is 14 amino acids long. V was pared by 5 bases and J by 5 bases, with 2 bases of the junction left unmatched. Germline loops: CDR1 SGHTA, CDR2 FQGTGA. CDR3 region: CASSLAGATGELFF. The CDR3 region has the DNA TGTGCCAGCAGCCTAGCGGGAGCAACCGGGGAGCTGTTTTTT. The full variable domain, its missing parts supplied by reference TRBV7-3 and TRBJ2-2, is GAGVSQTPSNKVTEKGKYVELRCDPISGHTALYWYRQSLGQGPEFLIYFQGTGAADDSGLPNDRFFAVRPEGSVSTLKIQRTERGDSAVYLCASSLAGATGELFFGEGSRLTVL.

This chain links TRBV6-1 with TRBJ2-3, with 9 bases lining up with TRBD2. V gave up 1 base and J gave up 4 bases; unmatched junction bases: 3. The CDR3 runs to 15 residues. The germline gives CDR1 MNHNS, CDR2 SASEGT. This CDR3 reads CASSEVAGGSDTQYF. CDR3 nucleotides: TGTGCCAGCAGTGAAGTTGCGGGGGGGTCAGATACGCAGTATTTT.

The chain has TRBV4-2 and TRBJ2-5; D is perhaps TRBD1 or TRBD2 (5 bases each). This CDR3 has 15 residues. Germline loops: CDR1 LGHNA, CDR2 YNFKEQ. Trimming removed 2 bases from V and 5 bases from J, with 15 bases in between. This CDR3 reads CASSQTQGWRETQYF. As DNA, the CDR3 is TGTGCCAGCAGCCAAACCCAGGGTTGGAGGGAGACCCAGTACTTC.

This clone was seen only once. The chain combines TRBV27 with TRBJ2-1, with a weak D call TRBD1 (8 bases). Trimming removed 3 bases at V and 9 bases at J, with 18 bases between. CDR3 size: 15 residues. Germline V gives CDR1 MNHEY, CDR2 SMNVEV (reference sequence). The CDR3 protein is CASSFSGQGGGEQFF. The CDR3 DNA sequence: TGTGCCAGCAGTTTCTCCGGACAGGGAGGGGGTGAGCAGTTCTTC.

This clone was seen more than once but under ten times. This chain joins TRBV7-9 and TRBJ2-5; a possible D gene is TRBD2 (5 bases). Germline V gene sequence: CDR1 SEHNR, CDR2 FQNEAQ (reference sequence). This CDR3 region has 17 residues. V lost 4 bases to trimming and J lost 2 bases, with 20 bases between them. CDR3 sequence reads: CASSWMRTGIRQETQYF. The CDR3 bases are TGTGCCAGCAGCTGGATGAGGACTGGGATTCGACAAGAGACCCAGTACTTC.

This clone was picked up one time. V usage is TRBV6-5 and J usage is TRBJ2-7; 8 bases map to TRBD1. Germline CDR1 MNHEY, CDR2 SVGAGI. There are 13 residues in the CDR3. V was clipped by 4 bases and J by 6 bases; unmatched bases: 5. Written as DNA, the CDR3 is TGTGCCAGCAGTTTTCAGGGGGCGTTCGAGCAGTACTTC. Its translation: CASSFQGAFEQYF.

The CDR3 spells CASSAATGMNTEAFF. The DNA for the CDR3 is TGTGCCAGCAGCGCCGCAACAGGGATGAACACTGAAGCTTTCTTT. The chain is built from TRBV7-3 and TRBJ1-1, with a weak D call TRBD1 (6 bases). V was clipped by 5 bases and J by 0 bases, with 13 bases between them. Germline V gene lookup returns CDR1 SGHTA and CDR2 FQGTGA. This CDR3 comprises 15 residues.

This sequence joins TRBV11-2 and TRBJ2-5; 8 bases fit TRBD2. With 3 bases clipped from V and 5 bases from J, the junction kept 2 bases outside the gene matches. The CDR3 length is 13 residues. CDR1 is SGHAT, CDR2 FQNNGV, per germline. The CDR3 DNA reads TGTGCCAGCAGCTTCAGCGGGGGTGAGACCCAGTACTTC. Translating it yields CASSFSGGETQYF. The full variable domain, with the rest looked up from reference TRBV11-2 and TRBJ2-5, is EAGVAQSPRYKIIEKRQSVAFWCNPISGHATLYWYQQILGQGPKLLIQFQNNGVVDDSQLPKDRFSAERLKGVDSTLKIQPAKLEDSAVYLCASSFSGGETQYFGPGTRLLVL.

V usage is TRBV24-1 and J usage is TRBJ1-4; D might be TRBD1 (6 bases). CDR3 length: 15 residues. Germline V CDR1 and CDR2: KGHDR, SFDVKD. V was clipped by 3 bases and J by 7 bases, with 14 bases between them. In DNA, the CDR3 is TGTGCCACCAGTGATCCACAGGGTTCGGGTGAAAAACTGTTTTTT. It specifies CATSDPQGSGEKLFF.

V usage is TRBV4-1 and J usage is TRBJ1-5; D not resolved. The CDR3 is 15 amino acids. CDR1 and CDR2 (germline): MGHRA, YSYEKL. V lost 0 bases to trimming and J lost 2 bases, with 8 bases between them. CDR3 DNA sequence: TGCGCCAGCAGCCAAGATCCGGTACGCAATCAGCCCCAGCATTTT. This gives the protein CASSQDPVRNQPQHF.

This chain joins TRBV6-6 and TRBJ2-7; the D gene is possibly TRBD1 (6 bases). The V and J ends lost 5 bases and 0 bases respectively, with 17 bases between them. The CDR3 covers 16 residues. Germline CDR1 reads MNHNY; CDR2 reads SVGAGI (reference sequence). The CDR3 loop reads CASSAPGQLSSYEQYF. CDR3 DNA: TGTGCCAGCAGTGCGCCCGGACAGCTAAGCTCCTACGAGCAGTACTTC.

V gene TRBV27 combines with J gene TRBJ2-3, with D possibly being TRBD2 (5 bases). The CDR3 totals 14 residues. Germline lookup yields CDR1 MNHEY and CDR2 SMNVEV (reference sequence). Trimming took 2 bases from V and 4 from J, leaving 10 bases between them. DNA of the CDR3: TGTGCCAGCAGTTTAAGGCGGGCCCCAGATACGCAGTATTTT. Its translation: CASSLRRAPDTQYF.

The chain links TRBV3-1 (or the pseudogene TRBV3-2) to TRBJ1-4, with TRBD1 as a possible D gene (5 bases). There are 15 residues in the CDR3. In germline, CDR1 is LGHDT, CDR2 YNNKEL (reference sequence). With 1 base removed from V and 7 bases from J, the gap between germline ends came to 13 bases. CDR3 in DNA: TGTGCCAGCAGCCAAGGCCGGGGGGGTGTTGAAAAACTGTTTTTT. Encoded protein: CASSQGRGGVEKLFF.

The CDR3 DNA reads as TGTGCCAGCAGCTTAGGTGGTCCGAACACTGAAGCTTTCTTT. Translation gives CASSLGGPNTEAFF. This sequence joins TRBV11-3 and TRBJ1-1; D unclear. Trimming cost V 1 base and J 1 base, with 7 bases left between them. In germline, CDR1 is SGHNT, CDR2 YENEEA. The CDR3 covers 14 residues.